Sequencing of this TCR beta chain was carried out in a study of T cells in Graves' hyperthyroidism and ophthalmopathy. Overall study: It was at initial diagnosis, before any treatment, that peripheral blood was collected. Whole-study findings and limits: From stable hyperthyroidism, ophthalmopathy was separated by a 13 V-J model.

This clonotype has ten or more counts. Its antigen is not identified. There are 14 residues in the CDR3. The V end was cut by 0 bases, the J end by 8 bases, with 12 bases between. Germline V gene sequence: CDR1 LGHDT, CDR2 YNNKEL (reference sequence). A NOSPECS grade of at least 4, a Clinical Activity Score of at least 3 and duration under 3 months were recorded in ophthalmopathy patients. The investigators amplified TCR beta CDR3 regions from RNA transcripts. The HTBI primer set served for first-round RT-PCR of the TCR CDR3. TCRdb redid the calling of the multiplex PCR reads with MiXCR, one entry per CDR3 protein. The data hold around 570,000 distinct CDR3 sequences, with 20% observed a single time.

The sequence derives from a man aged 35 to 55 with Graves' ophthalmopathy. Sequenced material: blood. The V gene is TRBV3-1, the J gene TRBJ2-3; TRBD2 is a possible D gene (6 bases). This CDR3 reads CASSQDDGGTTQYF. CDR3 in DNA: TGTGCCAGCAGCCAAGATGATGGGGGGACTACGCAGTATTTT.